This T cell receptor (beta chain) comes out of a study of T cell responses to AZD1222 COVID-19 vaccine. Germline V gives CDR1 LGHNA, CDR2 YSLEER. Germline trimming cut 4 bases from V and 6 bases from J; bases unmatched to any gene: 9. This CDR3 is 16 amino acids long. Assay: immunoSEQ multiplex PCR; the TCRdb copy retains only in-frame clones and omits some. The sample has more than 95,000 clones, approximately 87% seen once. This clone was seen a handful of times. What it recognizes is unknown. Broader study findings: Breadth and depth of Spike-specific TCRs rose after two AZD1222 doses. Nearly half of spike-specific TCRs reportedly target variant regions that are unmutated in the B.1.351 and B.1.1.7 variants. Only 5 or 6 people who got AZD1222 tested seropositive at baseline. Vaccine-associated CD4 TCRs ranged over spike, dominating at 160-218 and 743-854.

The sequence was collected from an adult in good health. Material: peripheral blood, obtained on day 0 of AZD1222 vaccination. The chain couples TRBV4-3 to TRBJ1-4; 9 nucleotides match TRBD1. CDR3 region: CASSRLTGQGYEKLFF. The CDR3 DNA reads TGCGCCAGCAGCCGTCTAACGGGACAGGGTTATGAAAAACTGTTTTTT.